Listed below are T cell receptor beta chains from one sample, sequenced in a study of T cell responses to AZD1222 COVID-19 vaccine. Only in-frame clones appear in the TCRdb table, and some are missing; sequencing was by immunoSEQ multiplex PCR. In the table there are 20,000 or so clones, roughly 84% of which are singletons. The source material was peripheral blood, sampled 28 days after the second AZD1222 dose. The source is an adult who received the AZD1222 COVID-19 vaccine. The CDR3 runs from the conserved cysteine through the conserved F or W. D genes are given only for firm matches. A row's size may be missing; if present it is once, few, many or a size class.

>TRBJ1-5|TRBV2|NA|NA
CASSDAQGGNQPQHF
TGTGCCAGCAGTGACGCACAGGGAGGCAATCAGCCCCAGCATTTT
>TRBJ2-2|TRBV19|NA|NA
CASSIDLTALGGELFF
TGTGCCAGTAGTATAGATCTAACCGCCCTAGGCGGGGAGCTGTTTTTT
>TRBJ2-1|TRBV7-8|TRBD2|NA
CASSGQASGSSYNEQFF
TGTGCCAGCAGCGGACAAGCTAGCGGTAGCTCCTACAATGAGCAGTTCTTC
>TRBJ1-3|TRBV19|NA|once
CASSISVRLISGNTIYF
TGTGCCAGTAGTATCTCTGTCAGGCTAATCTCTGGAAACACCATATATTTT
>TRBJ1-6|TRBV7-2|TRBD1|NA
CASSLVTGGGNSPLHF
TGTGCCAGCAGCTTGGTAACAGGGGGCGGTAATTCACCCCTCCACTTT
>TRBJ1-1|TRBV5-6|TRBD1|NA
CASSFLGQDYTEAFF
TGTGCCAGCAGCTTTCTAGGACAGGACTACACTGAAGCTTTCTTT
>TRBJ1-1|TRBV11-3|TRBD1|NA
CASTIGGSLNTEAFF
TGTGCCAGCACCATAGGGGGCAGTCTAAACACTGAAGCTTTCTTT
>TRBJ2-7|TRBV9|NA|NA
CASSVKQGGEQYF
TGTGCCAGCAGCGTAAAGCAAGGGGGCGAGCAGTACTTC
>TRBJ2-7|TRBV6-5|TRBD2|NA
CASGRLARVWEQYF
TGTGCCAGCGGCAGACTAGCAAGAGTGTGGGAGCAGTACTTC
>TRBJ2-1|TRBV5-1|TRBD2|NA
CASSFQGLSYNEQFF
TGCGCCAGCAGCTTTCAGGGACTATCATACAATGAGCAGTTCTTC
>TRBJ2-7|TRBV29-1|TRBD2|NA
CSVSGSSYEQYF
TGCAGCGTTAGCGGGAGCTCCTACGAGCAGTACTTC
>TRBJ1-2|TRBV10-3|TRBD1|NA
CAISDSTGGYHGYTF
TGTGCCATCAGTGATTCGACAGGGGGCTACCATGGCTACACCTTC
>TRBJ2-3|TRBV3-1/TRBV3-2|NA|NA
CASSPSTDTQYF
TGTGCCAGCAGCCCCAGCACAGATACGCAGTATTTT
>TRBJ2-1|TRBV2|TRBD2|NA
CASSESFEREGIYEQFF
TGTGCCAGCAGTGAATCTTTCGAGCGGGAGGGTATCTATGAGCAGTTCTTC
>TRBJ2-7|TRBV6-5|NA|NA
CASSYSVAEQYF
TGTGCCAGCAGTTACTCCGTTGCTGAGCAGTACTTC
>TRBJ2-7|TRBV27|NA|NA
CATAGPPAYEQYF
TGTGCCACCGCGGGACCCCCCGCCTACGAGCAGTACTTC
>TRBJ2-1|TRBV19|TRBD1|NA
CASSIPTGAESGEQFF
TGTGCCAGTAGTATCCCGACAGGGGCCGAGTCTGGTGAGCAGTTCTTC
>TRBJ1-1|TRBV12-3/TRBV12-4|TRBD1|NA
CASSLDRATEAFF
TGTGCCAGCAGTTTGGACAGGGCCACTGAAGCTTTCTTT
>TRBJ2-3|TRBV12-5|TRBD2|NA
CASGLGLAGGPDTQYF
TGTGCTAGTGGTTTGGGACTAGCGGGAGGTCCAGATACGCAGTATTTT
>TRBJ2-2|TRBV2|NA|few
CASRSQQTGELFF
TGTGCCAGCAGGTCCCAACAGACCGGGGAGCTGTTTTTT
>TRBJ2-3|TRBV6-2/TRBV6-3|NA|NA
CASSYGITDTQYF
TGTGCCAGCAGTTACGGGATCACAGATACGCAGTATTTT
>TRBJ1-1|TRBV19|NA|few
CASSRGDSTEAFF
TGTGCCAGTAGTAGAGGGGATTCCACTGAAGCTTTCTTT
>TRBJ1-3|TRBV5-1|NA|NA
CASTLNTGFSGNTIYF
TGCGCCAGCACCCTTAATACAGGTTTCTCTGGAAACACCATATATTTT
>TRBJ1-2|TRBV5-4|TRBD1|NA
CASSFGTESPGYTF
TGTGCCAGCAGCTTTGGGACAGAATCTCCTGGCTACACCTTC
>TRBJ2-1|TRBV2|TRBD2|NA
CASLDGRAANEQFF
TGTGCCAGCTTGGACGGGAGGGCAGCAAATGAGCAGTTCTTC
>TRBJ2-2|TRBV5-6|NA|once
CASTKLQSGELFF
TGTGCCAGCACTAAGCTGCAATCCGGGGAGCTGTTTTTT
>TRBJ2-1|TRBV2|TRBD2|NA
CASSVLAGSSNEQFF
TGTGCCAGCAGTGTTCTAGCGGGAAGTAGCAATGAGCAGTTCTTC
>TRBJ2-5|TRBV18|NA|once
CASSPGTGIGETQYF
TGTGCCAGCTCACCCGGGACCGGGATCGGGGAGACCCAGTACTTC
>TRBJ2-2|TRBV4-1|NA|NA
CASSQLTRIGELFF
TGCGCCAGCAGCCAATTGACCCGAATAGGGGAGCTGTTTTTT
>TRBJ1-2|TRBV5-1|NA|NA
CASLRDPAGDNYGYTF
TGCGCCAGCCTGAGGGACCCGGCAGGTGATAACTATGGCTACACCTTC
>TRBJ1-1|TRBV29-1|NA|NA
CSVEWGGAEAFF
TGCAGCGTTGAATGGGGCGGTGCTGAAGCTTTCTTT
>TRBJ2-7|TRBV10-3|NA|NA
CAISDQETSYEQYF
TGTGCCATCAGTGATCAGGAAACCTCCTACGAGCAGTACTTC
>TRBJ1-3|TRBV11-2|NA|NA
CASSRRGGSGAGNTIYF
TGTGCCAGCAGTAGACGAGGGGGTTCGGGCGCTGGAAACACCATATATTTT
>TRBJ2-3|TRBV1|NA|NA
CTSSQESTGGGTDTQYF
TGCACCAGCAGCCAAGAGAGTACGGGAGGGGGCACAGATACGCAGTATTTT
>TRBJ1-5|TRBV4-1|NA|NA
CASSKDAFANQPQHF
TGCGCCAGCAGCAAGGACGCCTTTGCAAATCAGCCCCAGCATTTT
>TRBJ2-2|TRBV18|TRBD2|NA
CASSRRLAGQTGELFF
TGTGCCAGCTCAAGGAGACTAGCGGGACAGACCGGGGAGCTGTTTTTT
>TRBJ1-4|TRBV16|TRBD1|NA
CASSQSKDRGVVDEKLFF
TGTGCCAGCAGCCAATCGAAGGACAGGGGCGTAGTTGATGAAAAACTGTTTTTT
>TRBJ2-1|TRBV27|TRBD2|NA
CASSISTRVGGRNEQFF
TGTGCCAGCAGTATCTCCACTAGGGTGGGGGGGAGGAATGAGCAGTTCTTC
>TRBJ1-5|TRBV29-1|NA|NA
CSVEEGGGNQPQHF
TGCAGCGTTGAAGAGGGAGGCGGCAATCAGCCCCAGCATTTT
>TRBJ1-3|TRBV21-1|NA|few
CASSPNRTGGRRPGNTIYF
TGTGCCAGCAGCCCCAACCGGACAGGGGGAAGAAGACCTGGAAACACCATATATTTT
>TRBJ2-2|TRBV5-1|NA|NA
CASSPLALHTGELFF
TGCGCCAGCAGCCCCCTGGCACTGCACACCGGGGAGCTGTTTTTT
>TRBJ1-4|TRBV9|TRBD1|NA
CASSAGGHNEKLFF
TGTGCCAGCAGCGCAGGGGGCCATAATGAAAAACTGTTTTTT